This T cell receptor (beta chain) was documented in a study of T cells in Graves' hyperthyroidism and ophthalmopathy. Study context: Peripheral blood was obtained at initial diagnosis, preceding any treatment.

Researchers amplified the TCR beta CDR3 regions from RNA transcripts. An initial round of RT-PCR targeting the TCR CDR3 relied on the HTBI primer set. TCRdb reanalysed the multiplex PCR reads using MiXCR and keeps one entry per CDR3 protein. This sample has more than 550,000 distinct CDR3 sequences, with 15% to 20% found just once. The hyperthyroidism patients had all been newly diagnosed, and their disease duration was under 2 months. Their ages ranged from 18 to 65 years. Uncontrolled infection, other autoimmune disease, pregnancy or lactation barred patients from enrollment. This clonotype has a count of ten or more. Trimming left V 3 bases short and J 3 bases short, with 15 bases between. This CDR3 spans 15 amino acids. CDR1 and CDR2 (germline): SNHLY, FYNNEI.

Source material: blood. This TCR derives from a man aged 50 to 60 with Graves' hyperthyroidism. The chain employs TRBV2 and TRBJ2-7; TRBD1 might be the D (5 bases). CDR3 sequence: CASSDSPPGIYEQYF. The CDR3 DNA follows: TGTGCCAGCAGTGATTCCCCGCCAGGGATCTACGAGCAGTACTTC.